These T cell receptor beta chains were read from a single sample in a study of T cells after posttransplantation cyclophosphamide. The data were produced by immunoSEQ multiplex PCR, yet TCRdb's version contains in-frame clones alone and is incomplete. The sample shows thousands of clones, none of them appearing just once. The sequencing here drew on PBMCs, taken after allogeneic stem cell transplant with posttransplant cyclophosphamide. Receptor source: a female patient aged 45-65 years who received an allogeneic stem cell transplant from an unrelated donor, was CMV-positive, and had acute GVHD only. Some T cells may be supplied by the graft donor. Each CDR3 is given with its conserved first and last residue. Fields, in order: CDR3 DNA, CDR3 protein, V gene, clone size, D gene, J gene. The D gene is left open where the match is weak. Clone sizes are given selectively: once, few, many, or a class where the clone is expanded.

cdr3_nt: TGTGCCAGCGCCCTAGGACAGGGGAAGCACGAGCAGTACTTC
cdr3_aa: CASALGQGKHEQYF
v_call: TRBV7-8
clone_size: many
d_call: TRBD1
j_call: TRBJ2-7

cdr3_nt: TGTGCCAGCATGGGGGCTAGCGGGAGGGAAAATGAGCAGTTCTTC
cdr3_aa: CASMGASGRENEQFF
v_call: TRBV27
clone_size: many
d_call: TRBD2
j_call: TRBJ2-1

cdr3_nt: TGTGCCAGCAGCCCCCAGGTGGTAGTTTACGAGCAGTACTTC
cdr3_aa: CASSPQVVVYEQYF
v_call: TRBV11-2
clone_size: many
d_call: .
j_call: TRBJ2-7

cdr3_nt: TGTGCCAGCAGTGAAGCGACGGGACAGGGACAGCCCCAGCATTTT
cdr3_aa: CASSEATGQGQPQHF
v_call: TRBV6-1
clone_size: many
d_call: TRBD1
j_call: TRBJ1-5

cdr3_nt: TGTGCCAGCAGCTTAGCCGGACTGGGAACCGGGGAGCTGTTTTTT
cdr3_aa: CASSLAGLGTGELFF
v_call: TRBV11-1
clone_size: many
d_call: .
j_call: TRBJ2-2

cdr3_nt: TGTGCCAGCAGCTCTTCTAGGGGGCTTGAAAAACTGTTTTTT
cdr3_aa: CASSSSRGLEKLFF
v_call: TRBV7-2
clone_size: many
d_call: TRBD1
j_call: TRBJ1-4

cdr3_nt: TGTGCCAGCGGGGAGACAAGTTATAGCAATCAGCCCCAGCATTTT
cdr3_aa: CASGETSYSNQPQHF
v_call: TRBV9
clone_size: few
d_call: .
j_call: TRBJ1-5

cdr3_nt: TGTGCCACCAGCACCCTAAAGGGTAGGGGAACTAATGAAAAACTGTTTTTT
cdr3_aa: CATSTLKGRGTNEKLFF
v_call: TRBV15
clone_size: many
d_call: .
j_call: TRBJ1-4

cdr3_nt: TGTGCCAGCAGCCGTCCGGACATGAGGTATGGCTACACCTTC
cdr3_aa: CASSRPDMRYGYTF
v_call: TRBV4-2
clone_size: medium-sized
d_call: .
j_call: TRBJ1-2

cdr3_nt: TGTGCCAGCTCACCGGTACAGGGGGATTACACTGAAGCTTTCTTT
cdr3_aa: CASSPVQGDYTEAFF
v_call: TRBV18
clone_size: medium-sized
d_call: TRBD1
j_call: TRBJ1-1

cdr3_nt: TGTGCCAGCAGCTTAGATTGGAGTCAGCGGGGCTACACCTTC
cdr3_aa: CASSLDWSQRGYTF
v_call: TRBV7-2
clone_size: .
d_call: .
j_call: TRBJ1-2

cdr3_nt: TGTGCCAGCACCTTCGGTAGCTCCTACAATGAGCAGTTCTTC
cdr3_aa: CASTFGSSYNEQFF
v_call: TRBV28
clone_size: many
d_call: .
j_call: TRBJ2-1

cdr3_nt: TGTGCCAGCAGCCCCGGGGACAGTTCCTACGAGCAGTACTTC
cdr3_aa: CASSPGDSSYEQYF
v_call: TRBV5-4
clone_size: many
d_call: TRBD1
j_call: TRBJ2-7

cdr3_nt: TGTGCCAGTGTTTTTATCCGCCTCAACCCGACCGGGACAGAGTACCCGAGGAGGACCGGGGAGCTGTTTTTT
cdr3_aa: CASVFIRLNPTGTEYPRRTGELFF
v_call: TRBV19
clone_size: many
d_call: TRBD1
j_call: TRBJ2-2

cdr3_nt: TGTGCCAGTAAATGGAGGGAGAGTCACAATGAGCAGTTCTTC
cdr3_aa: CASKWRESHNEQFF
v_call: TRBV19
clone_size: medium-sized
d_call: .
j_call: TRBJ2-1

cdr3_nt: TGTGCCAGCAGCTTAGGATTAGCGGGAGACTACGAGCAGTACTTC
cdr3_aa: CASSLGLAGDYEQYF
v_call: TRBV7-2
clone_size: .
d_call: TRBD2
j_call: TRBJ2-7

cdr3_nt: TGTGCCAGCAGCTCTCAACAGAGGACTAGCGGGCAAGCCTACGAGCAGTACTTC
cdr3_aa: CASSSQQRTSGQAYEQYF
v_call: TRBV11-1
clone_size: many
d_call: TRBD2
j_call: TRBJ2-7

cdr3_nt: TGCGCCAGCAGCGTAGCGGGAGGGCCCTCGGGAGAGACCCAGTACTTC
cdr3_aa: CASSVAGGPSGETQYF
v_call: TRBV5-1
clone_size: many
d_call: TRBD2
j_call: TRBJ2-5

cdr3_nt: TGTGCCAGCAGCCTGACCGCGAGGGGGACTGAAGCTTTCTTT
cdr3_aa: CASSLTARGTEAFF
v_call: TRBV7-2
clone_size: many
d_call: .
j_call: TRBJ1-1